This TCR beta chain stems from a study of T cell responses to AZD1222 COVID-19 vaccine. Germline CDR1 and CDR2: SNHLY and FYNNEI. Trimming left V 7 bases short and J 8 bases short, with 15 bases between. This CDR3 spans 14 amino acids. Data came from immunoSEQ multiplex PCR; TCRdb stores just in-frame clones and leaves some out. The sample yields tens of thousands of clones, 86% seen once. The receptor was derived from an adult in good health. The sample consisted of peripheral blood, taken on day 0 of AZD1222 vaccination. The chain recombines TRBV2 with TRBJ1-6; D is ambiguous. DNA for the CDR3: TGTGCCAGCATGCTAGATCCTTGGGATTCACCCCTCCACTTT. Protein: CASMLDPWDSPLHF.